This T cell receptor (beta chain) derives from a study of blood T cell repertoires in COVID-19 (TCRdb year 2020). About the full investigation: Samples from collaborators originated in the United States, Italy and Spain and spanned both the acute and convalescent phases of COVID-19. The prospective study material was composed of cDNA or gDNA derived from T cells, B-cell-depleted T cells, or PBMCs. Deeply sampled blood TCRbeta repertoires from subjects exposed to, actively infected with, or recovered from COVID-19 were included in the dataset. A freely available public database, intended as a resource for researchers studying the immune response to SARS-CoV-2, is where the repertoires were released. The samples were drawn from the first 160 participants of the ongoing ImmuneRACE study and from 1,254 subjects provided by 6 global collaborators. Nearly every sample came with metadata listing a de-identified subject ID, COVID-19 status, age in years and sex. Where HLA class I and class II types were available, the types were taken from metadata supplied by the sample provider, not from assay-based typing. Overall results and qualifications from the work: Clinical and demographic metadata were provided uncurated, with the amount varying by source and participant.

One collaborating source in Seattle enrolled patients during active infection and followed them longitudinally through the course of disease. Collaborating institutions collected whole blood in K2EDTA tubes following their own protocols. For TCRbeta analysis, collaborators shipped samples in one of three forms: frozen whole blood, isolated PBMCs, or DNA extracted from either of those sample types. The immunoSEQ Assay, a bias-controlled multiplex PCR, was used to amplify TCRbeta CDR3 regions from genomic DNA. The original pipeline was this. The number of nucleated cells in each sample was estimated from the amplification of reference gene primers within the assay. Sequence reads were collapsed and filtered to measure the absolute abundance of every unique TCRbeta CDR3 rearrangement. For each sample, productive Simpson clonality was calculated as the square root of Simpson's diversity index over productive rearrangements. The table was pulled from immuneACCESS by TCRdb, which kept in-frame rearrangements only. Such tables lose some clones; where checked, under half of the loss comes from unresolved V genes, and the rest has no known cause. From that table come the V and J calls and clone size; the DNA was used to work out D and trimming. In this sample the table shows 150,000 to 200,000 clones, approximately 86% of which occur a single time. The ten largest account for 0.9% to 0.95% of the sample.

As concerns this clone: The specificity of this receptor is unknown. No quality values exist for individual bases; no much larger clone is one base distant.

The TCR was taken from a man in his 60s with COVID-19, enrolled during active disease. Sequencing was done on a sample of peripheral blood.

The bases are TGTGCCAGCAAGCGGGAGGGGGGCCCTAGCACCGGGGAGCTGTTTTTT. Translation gives CASKREGGPSTGELFF. This receptor chain uses TRBV2 and TRBJ2-2; a stretch of 10 junction bases matches TRBD2. Trimming leaves V shorter by 7 bases and J shorter by 4 bases, with the junction holding 9 bases beyond the gene matches. The CDR3 has 16 amino acids, counting the end cysteine and phenylalanine. The retained sequence is limited to the CDR3, 48 bases, with the frame set at the first base. The CDR1 and CDR2 encoded by the germline V gene are SNHLY and FYNNEI.